The source of this TCR beta chain is a study of CD8+ T cells in alopecia areata. Overall study: Treated patients were dosed with oral tofacitinib, taking 5 to 10 mg twice daily.

Of note for this clone: The antigen remains undetermined.

Trimming removed 2 bases from V and 5 bases from J, with 6 bases in between. The CDR3 runs 12 residues. Germline lookup yields CDR1 SEHNR and CDR2 FQNEAQ (reference sequence). General study points: Between patients, shared TCR sequences were less clear than in mice. This was possibly due in part to HLA diversity in the patient population.

The study team obtained lesional scalp punch biopsies and peripheral blood from alopecia areata patients. Following extraction, RNA underwent reverse transcription to cDNA, which served as the sequencing template. Data came from immunoSEQ multiplex PCR; TCRdb stores just in-frame clones and leaves some out. The table lists under 70,000 clones, around 96% of them singletons. The chain combines TRBV7-9 with TRBJ1-1; no firm D call. The TCR sequence derives from a human donor with alopecia areata. The sample in question was CD8+ T cells sorted from blood, obtained at week 0. CDR3 nucleotides: TGTGCCAGCAGCTTAACGGCTACTGAAGCTTTCTTT. Translation: CASSLTATEAFF.